What follows are 23 T cell receptor beta chains derived from one specimen sequenced in a study of cytomegalovirus exposure and HLA in healthy donors. Vbeta (60) and Jbeta (13) primers were used in the PCR. Repertoires were generated with immunoSEQ multiplex PCR, while TCRdb's copy carries only in-frame clones and drops some. The table includes 75,000 to 95,000 clones, 70% to 80% detected once. What was sequenced was PBMCs. These receptors originate from a human donor in good health.

The chain uses TRBV7-2 and TRBJ2-1; 10 bases align to TRBD2. V was clipped by 5 bases and J by 3 bases; unmatched bases: 7. Germline CDR1 is SGHTA and CDR2 is FQGNSA. There are 16 residues in the CDR3. The CDR3 DNA reads as TGTGCCAGCAGCCCCACTAGCGGGGAGAGCTACAATGAGCAGTTCTTC. The encoded protein is CASSPTSGESYNEQFF.

V is TRBV5-1 and J is TRBJ2-3, with 10 bases fitting TRBD2. There are 14 residues in the CDR3. From germline, CDR1 is SGHRS and CDR2 YFSETQ. With V trimmed by 4 bases and J by 4 bases, 3 bases remained unmatched. The CDR3 sequence: CASSVGTSADTQYF. The CDR3 DNA sequence: TGCGCCAGCAGCGTTGGGACTAGCGCAGATACGCAGTATTTT.

The rearrangement joins TRBV6-1 to TRBJ2-5; 10 nucleotides match TRBD1. The CDR3 is 17 amino acids. CDR1 is MNHNS, CDR2 SASEGT, per germline. V shed 4 bases and J 5 bases; nucleotides not matched to a gene: 13. The CDR3 DNA sequence: TGTGCCAGCAGTGGATTAAAGACAGGGGGCGTTATGGAGACCCAGTACTTC. Translated: CASSGLKTGGVMETQYF.

This clone was recorded a few times. The chain recombines TRBV15 with TRBJ1-1; TRBD1 matches at 7 bases. The germline CDR1 and CDR2 sequences are LNHNV and YYDKDF (reference sequence). The CDR3 has 14 residues. V lost 5 bases to trimming and J lost 0 bases; unmatched junction nucleotides: 3. Written as DNA, the CDR3 is TGTGCCACCAGCGGGACAGACTTGAACACTGAAGCTTTCTTT. The encoded protein is CATSGTDLNTEAFF.

This chain links TRBV19 with TRBJ1-1; D is unclear. The CDR3 consists of 14 residues. CDR1 LNHDA and CDR2 SQIVND come from the germline V gene (reference sequence). Trimming cost V 2 bases and J 0 bases, with 7 bases left between them. The CDR3 sequence: CASSILRVNTEAFF. The CDR3 nucleotides read TGTGCCAGTAGTATACTCCGAGTGAACACTGAAGCTTTCTTT. Full variable domain (outside the CDR3, taken from reference TRBV19 and TRBJ1-1): DGGITQSPKYLFRKEGQNVTLSCEQNLNHDAMYWYRQDPGQGLRLIYYSQIVNDFQKGDIAEGYSVSREKKESFPLTVTSAQKNPTAFYLCASSILRVNTEAFFGQGTRLTVV.

J is TRBJ2-5 and V is TRBV5-1; the D is unclear. CDR3 size: 11 residues. V was clipped by 1 base and J by 5 bases, with 3 bases between them. Germline V gives CDR1 SGHRS, CDR2 YFSETQ. Here the CDR3 DNA reads TGCGCCAGCAGCTTGCGGGAGACCCAGTACTTC. Encoded protein: CASSLRETQYF.

The rearrangement links TRBV6-6 to TRBJ1-2; the match to TRBD1 covers 8 bases. With 1 base clipped from V and 3 bases from J, the junction kept 7 bases outside the gene matches. CDR3 length equals 16 residues. In germline, CDR1 is MNHNY, CDR2 SVGAGI (reference sequence). The CDR3 sequence is CASSYLGTGSHYGYTF. Here the CDR3 DNA reads TGTGCCAGCAGTTACTTAGGGACAGGCTCGCACTATGGCTACACCTTC.

This clone was found a few times. The chain carries TRBV5-4 and TRBJ2-1, with 8 nucleotides matching TRBD2. This CDR3 has 14 amino acids. Unmatched junction bases numbered 9, after V lost 4 bases and J lost 9 bases. CDR1 is SGHNT and CDR2 is YYREEE in the germline V gene (reference sequence). The CDR3 is CASSLGGGRSEQFF. The DNA for the CDR3 is TGTGCCAGCAGCCTGGGCGGGGGGAGGAGTGAGCAGTTCTTC.

This chain uses TRBV18 with TRBJ2-7; maybe TRBD1 (6 bases). The CDR3 sequence is 19 residues long. The V gene's germline CDR1 is KGHSH and CDR2 LQKENI. V gave up 2 bases and J gave up 2 bases, with 25 bases separating them. The CDR3 DNA sequence: TGTGCCAGCTCACCATATGTTTCGGCCCGTCGGGACACAGCCTACGAGCAGTACTTC. It translates to CASSPYVSARRDTAYEQYF.

The CDR3 sequence is CASSQGTEQETQYF. CDR3 DNA sequence: TGTGCCAGCAGCCAGGGGACAGAGCAAGAGACCCAGTACTTC. J is TRBJ2-5 and V is TRBV5-4; 7 bases fit TRBD1. V lost 4 bases, J lost 2 bases, and 5 bases stayed unmatched. The CDR3 loop spans 14 amino acids. Germline CDR1 reads SGHNT; CDR2 reads YYREEE (reference sequence).

The genes are TRBV7-2 and TRBJ1-2; TRBD1 matches at 7 bases. CDR3 length equals 14 residues. After removal of 2 bases from V and 5 bases from J, the junction contained 5 bases not matched to a gene. In germline, CDR1 is SGHTA, CDR2 FQGNSA. CDR3 sequence: CASSLRDRAYGYTF. DNA of the CDR3: TGTGCCAGCAGCTTACGGGACAGAGCTTATGGCTACACCTTC.

The rearrangement links TRBV10-2 to TRBJ2-3, with 13 bases lining up with TRBD2. Losses at the gene ends were 2 bases for V and 1 base for J; bases not matched to a gene: 3. Germline V gene sequence: CDR1 WSHSY, CDR2 SAAADI. The CDR3 extends over 17 amino acids. CDR3 sequence (DNA): TGCGCCAGCAGTGAGAGGACTAGCGGGGGCCGCACAGATACGCAGTATTTT. Its translation: CASSERTSGGRTDTQYF.

The J gene is TRBJ1-2, the V gene TRBV15; perhaps TRBD1 as D (5 bases). This CDR3 spans 13 amino acids. Between the trimmed V and J ends, which lost 5 bases and 7 bases, there was a span of 14 bases. In germline, CDR1 is LNHNV, CDR2 YYDKDF (reference sequence). The CDR3 spells CATSEEGRGGYTF. CDR3 DNA: TGTGCCACCAGCGAGGAGGGGCGTGGTGGCTACACCTTC. The full variable domain, rest sourced from reference TRBV15 and TRBJ1-2, is DAMVIQNPRYQVTQFGKPVTLSCSQTLNHNVMYWYQQKSSQAPKLLFHYYDKDFNNEADTPDNFQSRRPNTSFCFLDIRSPGLGDTAMYLCATSEEGRGGYTFGSGTRLTVV.

The chain couples TRBV9 to TRBJ2-1, with 7 bases identical to TRBD1. Looked up from germline, CDR1 is SGDLS and CDR2 is YYNGEE. CDR3 size: 16 residues. J lost 1 base, V lost 4 bases, and 8 bases had no gene match. CDR3 coding DNA: TGTGCCAGCAGCACTACAGGGGATAGTTCCTACAATGAGCAGTTCTTC. Translating it yields CASSTTGDSSYNEQFF.

The J gene is TRBJ2-3, the V gene TRBV27; D is ambiguous. This CDR3 is 14 amino acids long. Trimming shortened V by 5 bases and J by 0 bases, and 9 bases separated the two germline ends. Looked up from germline, CDR1 is MNHEY and CDR2 is SMNVEV (reference sequence). CDR3: CASSPLVSTDTQYF. The CDR3 DNA reads TGTGCCAGCAGTCCACTCGTCAGCACAGATACGCAGTATTTT.

The chain carries TRBV2 and TRBJ2-2; D not certain. This CDR3 is 14 amino acids long. The germline V gene encodes CDR1 SNHLY and CDR2 FYNNEI. Trimming left V 8 bases short and J 3 bases short, with 13 bases between. The chain's CDR3 is CASGRDTYTGELFF. For the CDR3, the DNA is TGTGCCAGCGGCAGAGACACCTACACCGGGGAGCTGTTTTTT.

In this sample, this clone turned up a few times. The gene calls are TRBV4-3 and TRBJ1-5; possibly TRBD1 for D (6 bases). The CDR3 contains 17 residues. Per germline, CDR1 LGHNA and CDR2 YSLEER. Trimming took 0 bases from V and 2 from J, leaving 14 bases between them. CDR3 DNA sequence: TGCGCCAGCAGCCAAGATCTTAGGACAGATCGCAATCAGCCCCAGCATTTT. Its translation is CASSQDLRTDRNQPQHF.

This clone has more than one count but fewer than ten. V gene TRBV2 combines with J gene TRBJ1-1; the match to TRBD1 covers 7 bases. This CDR3 region has 15 residues. Germline CDR1 and CDR2: SNHLY and FYNNEI. Trimming cost V 2 bases and J 5 bases; bases outside gene matches: 8. CDR3 sequence: CASSEYQTGMTEAFF. As DNA, the CDR3 is TGTGCCAGCAGTGAATACCAGACAGGGATGACTGAAGCTTTCTTT.

This chain uses TRBV11-2 with TRBJ2-3, with 8 positions matching TRBD2. Germline loops: CDR1 SGHAT, CDR2 FQNNGV. V lost 3 bases, J lost 4 bases, and 9 bases stayed unmatched. The CDR3 runs 16 residues. The chain's CDR3 is CASSFTTGGRADTQYF. The CDR3 region has the DNA TGTGCCAGCAGCTTTACCACGGGGGGGCGAGCAGATACGCAGTATTTT.

V gene TRBV7-8 combines with J gene TRBJ1-2; possibly TRBD1 for D (6 bases). This CDR3 has 15 residues. Per germline, CDR1 SGHVS and CDR2 FQNEAQ. The V end lost 3 bases, the J end lost 0 bases, and 11 bases lay between the germline ends. The CDR3 coding sequence is TGTGCCAGCAGCTTCGGAACAGGGACTAACTATGGCTACACCTTC. Translating gives CASSFGTGTNYGYTF.

V gene TRBV13 combines with J gene TRBJ1-1; D not resolved. The CDR3 contains 13 residues. V was pared by 1 base and J by 8 bases, with 11 bases between. Per germline, CDR1 PRHDT and CDR2 FYEKMQ (reference sequence). DNA of the CDR3: TGTGCCAGCAGCTTAGTGGGCAGCCGCGAAGCTTTCTTT. Translation: CASSLVGSREAFF.

The chain carries TRBV4-1 and TRBJ2-5; the D gene is possibly TRBD1 (6 bases). Germline V gene lookup returns CDR1 MGHRA and CDR2 YSYEKL. Trimming stripped 3 bases from V and 4 bases from J, with 12 bases between. The CDR3 has 14 residues. CDR3 amino acids: CASSQRTARETQYF. CDR3 nucleotide sequence: TGCGCCAGCAGCCAGAGGACAGCCCGAGAGACCCAGTACTTC.

The chain uses TRBV29-1 and TRBJ1-1; TRBD1 agrees at 9 bases. From germline, CDR1 is SQVTM and CDR2 ANQGSEA. The CDR3 is 11 residues long. V lost 6 bases, J lost 11 bases, and 7 bases stayed unmatched. The CDR3 spells CSVDRDRDAFF. The CDR3 DNA follows: TGCAGCGTGGACCGGGACAGGGATGCTTTCTTT.